The 28 T cell receptor beta chains in this list originate from one sample, sequenced in a study of identical twins. TCRdb re-analysed the 5' RACE reads in MiXCR, keeping a single row per CDR3 protein. The table has some 500,000 distinct CDR3 sequences, around an eighth seen once. The sample was also linked to a second study, of yellow fever vaccine responses in identical twins.

The sequencing sample was made of CD4+ T cells sorted from blood. The receptors were gathered from a woman between 18 and 30 years old in good health.

In this sample, this clonotype turned up a few times. This chain uses TRBV5-1 with TRBJ2-3; 8 nucleotides match TRBD2. Germline trimming cut 1 base from V and 4 bases from J; bases unmatched to any gene: 5. Germline loops: CDR1 SGHRS, CDR2 YFSETQ. The CDR3 is 15 residues long. The CDR3 bases are TGCGCCAGCAGCTTGCCAGCGGGAGAGGCAGATACGCAGTATTTT. As protein: CASSLPAGEADTQYF.

The chain uses TRBV28 and TRBJ2-7, with 12 bases that match TRBD2. Germline lookup yields CDR1 MDHEN and CDR2 SYDVKM. V was clipped by 7 bases and J by 2 bases; unmatched bases: 21. The CDR3 spans 20 residues. The chain's CDR3 is CASNPSGASGRANLPYEQYF. In DNA form, the CDR3 reads TGTGCCAGCAACCCCTCTGGGGCTAGCGGGAGGGCCAATCTCCCCTACGAGCAGTACTTC.

In its sample, this clonotype was seen a few times. The chain is built from TRBV4-3 and TRBJ2-7, with a weak D call TRBD1 (6 bases). CDR3 length equals 13 residues. The germline V and J ends were trimmed by 3 bases and 7 bases, with 13 bases remaining between them. Germline loops: CDR1 LGHNA, CDR2 YSLEER. Here the CDR3 DNA reads TGCGCCAGCAGCCAGGAAACAGGGTCGGAGCAGTACTTC. Translating it yields CASSQETGSEQYF.

This clonotype was seen a few times. The genes are TRBV6-1 and TRBJ1-5; D is unresolved. The V end was cut by 0 bases, the J end by 0 bases, with 15 bases between. From germline, CDR1 is MNHNS and CDR2 SASEGT. The CDR3 length is 18 residues. The CDR3 coding sequence is TGTGCCAGCAGTGAAGCTCCGGGAAGGGCCTATAGCAATCAGCCCCAGCATTTT. This sequence encodes CASSEAPGRAYSNQPQHF.

This clonotype was detected a few times. The chain is built from TRBV18 and TRBJ2-5; possibly TRBD1 for D (6 bases). The CDR3 has 14 amino acids. The ends were cut back, 2 bases at V and 4 bases at J, with 11 bases in the middle. Germline V gene data show CDR1 as KGHSH and CDR2 as LQKENI. DNA for the CDR3: TGTGCCAGCTCACCAACAGGGCGAGGAGAGACCCAGTACTTC. This gives the protein CASSPTGRGETQYF.

CDR3 DNA: TGTGCCATCAGTGGTGAGACTAGCAATGAGCAGTTCTTC. This encodes CAISGETSNEQFF. This chain joins TRBV10-3 and TRBJ2-1; perhaps TRBD2 as D (6 bases). Germline-derived CDR1 and CDR2 are ENHRY and SYGVKD. The CDR3 spans 13 residues. V shed 4 bases and J shed 6 bases, with 10 bases lying between them.

This clonotype was recorded at least ten times. V is TRBV12-3 or TRBV12-4 and J is TRBJ1-6; D call uncertain. There are 11 residues in the CDR3. The germline V and J ends were trimmed by 6 bases and 6 bases, with 3 bases remaining between them. The CDR3: CASRSNSPLHF. The CDR3 DNA reads as TGTGCCAGCAGATCTAATTCACCCCTCCACTTT.

The sample holds many counts of this clonotype. The chain carries TRBV5-1 and TRBJ2-1; 9 bases align to TRBD2. The J segment lost 4 bases and the V segment lost 0 bases, leaving 5 bases of the junction unmatched. The CDR3 is made up of 16 amino acids. Germline V gives CDR1 SGHRS, CDR2 YFSETQ. The CDR3: CASSLVRLAGYNEQFF. The CDR3, as DNA: TGCGCCAGCAGCTTGGTAAGGCTAGCGGGATACAATGAGCAGTTCTTC.

The chain couples TRBV3-1 to TRBJ2-5; TRBD2 aligns across 7 bases. The V gene end was trimmed by 4 bases and the J gene end by 2 bases; junction bases not matched to a gene: 10. Germline CDR1 reads LGHDT; CDR2 reads YNNKEL (reference sequence). There are 16 residues in the CDR3. The CDR3 loop reads CASSLWPGSGQETQYF. CDR3 coding DNA: TGTGCCAGCAGCCTGTGGCCCGGTAGCGGGCAAGAGACCCAGTACTTC.

The J gene is TRBJ1-2, the V gene TRBV7-2; D possibly corresponds to TRBD1 (6 bases). The V end was cut by 1 base, the J end by 2 bases, with 14 bases between. Germline assignment: CDR1 SGHTA and CDR2 FQGNSA. This CDR3 spans 16 amino acids. Written as DNA, the CDR3 is TGTGCCAGCAGCTTAGTTCCAGGGGCGGTCAACTATGGCTACACCTTC. Protein product: CASSLVPGAVNYGYTF.

This clonotype turned up a few times. J is TRBJ1-2 and V is TRBV7-2; TRBD1 might be the D (5 bases). Trimming stripped 2 bases from V and 8 bases from J, with 12 bases between. There are 13 residues in the CDR3. Looked up from germline, CDR1 is SGHTA and CDR2 is FQGNSA. The CDR3 region has the DNA TGTGCCAGCAGCTTACGGGGGGAAGGAGGCTACACCTTC. Translated, it gives CASSLRGEGGYTF.

The rearrangement links TRBV12-3 or TRBV12-4 to TRBJ2-7; 7 bases agree with TRBD1. Trimming took 3 bases from V and 9 from J; bases not matched to a gene: 8. The CDR3 extends over 13 amino acids. CDR3 coding DNA: TGTGCCAGCAGTTTCGATTCAGGGGGAACGCAGTACTTC. Residues: CASSFDSGGTQYF.

This clonotype was counted between two and nine times. The chain uses TRBV7-2 and TRBJ2-7, with 10 bases identical to TRBD1. The CDR3 spans 15 residues. Germline V gene lookup returns CDR1 SGHTA and CDR2 FQGNSA. The V gene end was trimmed by 4 bases and the J gene end by 4 bases; junction bases not matched to a gene: 7. The CDR3 loop is CASSSTGGAIYEQYF. In DNA, the CDR3 is TGTGCCAGCAGCTCGACAGGGGGCGCAATATACGAGCAGTACTTC.

This rearrangement joins TRBV10-1 to TRBJ2-2, with D maybe TRBD2 (5 bases). From germline, CDR1 is WNHNN and CDR2 SYGVQD (reference sequence). The CDR3 loop spans 15 amino acids. Trimming took off 10 bases at V and 0 bases at J, with 15 bases between the two ends. DNA of the CDR3: TGCGCCACCTCTTCGGGGTCGGCGAACACCGGGGAGCTGTTTTTT. It translates to CATSSGSANTGELFF.

The chain employs TRBV4-1 and TRBJ2-1, with no clear D. V was trimmed by 4 bases and J by 1 base, leaving 26 bases between them. Germline CDR1 and CDR2: MGHRA and YSYEKL. This CDR3 has 20 residues. The CDR3 sequence: CASSPASQWFNRGSYNEQFF. CDR3 nucleotide sequence: TGCGCCAGCAGCCCAGCCTCTCAGTGGTTCAATCGTGGGTCCTACAATGAGCAGTTCTTC.

This clonotype showed up just a few times. The chain joins TRBV3-1 to TRBJ1-2; D call uncertain. Per the germline V gene, CDR1 is LGHDT and CDR2 is YNNKEL (reference sequence). The V end lost 0 bases, the J end lost 8 bases, and 13 bases lay between the germline ends. This CDR3 is built from 14 residues. The CDR3 sequence: CASSQEGRKGGYTF. In DNA form, the CDR3 reads TGTGCCAGCAGCCAAGAAGGTAGAAAGGGAGGCTACACCTTC.

The chain has TRBV24-1 and TRBJ2-5; TRBD1 matches at 7 bases. Trimming cost V 3 bases and J 4 bases; bases outside gene matches: 10. Germline V gene data show CDR1 as KGHDR and CDR2 as SFDVKD. This CDR3 comprises 16 residues. CDR3 amino acids: CATSDLQAGGLETQYF. In DNA form, the CDR3 reads TGTGCCACCAGTGATCTCCAAGCAGGGGGTTTAGAGACCCAGTACTTC.

This clonotype was seen a handful of times. The chain links TRBV5-6 to TRBJ2-5; D is undetermined. Germline lookup yields CDR1 SGHDT and CDR2 YYEEEE. The CDR3 sequence is 15 residues long. Trimming took off 2 bases at V and 3 bases at J, with 14 bases between the two ends. CDR3 DNA sequence: TGTGCCAGCAGCTTAAGGGTGTTGTTGGAAGAGACCCAGTACTTC. Translated: CASSLRVLLEETQYF. The whole variable domain, remainder taken from reference TRBV5-6 and TRBJ2-5, is DAGVTQSPTHLIKTRGQQVTLRCSPKSGHDTVSWYQQALGQGPQFIFQYYEEEERQRGNFPDRFSGHQFPNYSSELNVNALLLGDSALYLCASSLRVLLEETQYFGPGTRLLVL.

There are a few counts of this clonotype. CDR3 sequence reads: CASSTGLAPDTGELFF. The DNA of the CDR3 is TGTGCCAGCAGTACCGGACTAGCCCCCGACACCGGGGAGCTGTTTTTT. The V call is TRBV7-9, the J call TRBJ2-2; 8 nucleotides agree with TRBD2. V trimming: 6 bases; J trimming: 3 bases; junction bases outside the gene matches: 9. This CDR3 region has 16 residues. Germline CDR1 is SEHNR and CDR2 is FQNEAQ (reference sequence).

V is TRBV24-1 and J is TRBJ2-7; D unclear. V gave up 7 bases and J gave up 3 bases, with 6 bases separating them. The CDR3 loop spans 11 amino acids. The germline V gene has CDR1 KGHDR and CDR2 SFDVKD. The CDR3 loop is CATSSSYEQYF. CDR3 coding DNA: TGTGCCACCAGCTCCAGCTACGAGCAGTACTTC.

This clonotype was seen at least ten times. Relative to the germline gene, one junction end is altered; a read error may explain this. The chain links TRBV7-7 to TRBJ2-3; D is unresolved. The CDR3 is made up of 13 amino acids. Looked up from germline, CDR1 is SSHAT and CDR2 is FNYEAQ (reference sequence). CDR3 in amino acids: CASSLGYTDTQYF. CDR3 DNA sequence: TGTGCTAGCAGCTTAGGATACACAGATACGCAGTATTTT.

CDR3: CASSSPRDRGDQPQHF. Written as DNA, the CDR3 is TGTGCCAGCTCATCGCCCCGGGACAGAGGAGATCAGCCCCAGCATTTT. This chain connects TRBV18 to TRBJ1-5; 7 nucleotides line up with TRBD1. The V segment lost 5 bases and the J segment 5 bases; nucleotides outside the gene matches: 12. Germline V lookup: CDR1 KGHSH, CDR2 LQKENI. The CDR3 extends over 16 amino acids.

This clonotype has ten or more counts. CDR3 region: CSAEPDRGRIDTQYF. In DNA form, the CDR3 reads TGCAGTGCTGAACCCGACAGGGGGCGGATAGATACGCAGTATTTT. V gene TRBV20-1 combines with J gene TRBJ2-3; 10 positions agree with TRBD1. CDR3 length: 15 amino acids. The V and J ends lost 5 bases and 5 bases, in that order; junction bases with no gene match: 10. CDR1 is DFQATT, CDR2 SNEGSKA, per germline (reference sequence).

This clonotype was detected a few times. The rearrangement links TRBV12-3 or TRBV12-4 to TRBJ1-2; possible D gene TRBD1, 5 bases. CDR3 length: 13 residues. V lost 3 bases and J 4 bases, leaving 9 bases between the germline ends. CDR3 in DNA: TGTGCCAGCAGTTTGGACACTTCCTATGGCTACACCTTC. Its protein is CASSLDTSYGYTF.

The J gene is TRBJ1-1, the V gene TRBV6-1; D ambiguous. Trimming removed 5 bases from V and 3 bases from J, with 19 bases in between. Germline V gene lookup returns CDR1 MNHNS and CDR2 SASEGT. The CDR3 is made up of 16 amino acids. CDR3 sequence reads: CASSRPRGAGYTEAFF. The DNA for the CDR3 is TGTGCCAGCAGTCGCCCTCGAGGAGCGGGATACACTGAAGCTTTCTTT.

This chain uses TRBV3-1 with TRBJ2-5; the D is unclear. From germline, CDR1 is LGHDT and CDR2 YNNKEL (reference sequence). Trimming stripped 1 base from V and 6 bases from J, with 12 bases between. The CDR3 covers 14 residues. CDR3 sequence (DNA): TGTGCCAGCAGCCAAGGGGTAGGGCTGAAGACCCAGTACTTC. Its translation is CASSQGVGLKTQYF.

This clonotype was observed a handful of times. The V call is TRBV28, the J call TRBJ2-7; the D is unclear. CDR3 size: 12 residues. Germline V gene lookup returns CDR1 MDHEN and CDR2 SYDVKM. Deletions cut 6 bases from V and 6 bases from J, with 12 bases between. CDR3 nucleotide sequence: TGTGCCAGCAGCTTAGGCAGAGGCGAGCAGTACTTC. Its protein product is CASSLGRGEQYF.

This clonotype was found many times. As DNA, the CDR3 is TGTGCCAGCACGAAATGGGACAGAGATAATTCACCCCTCCACTTT. Encoded protein: CASTKWDRDNSPLHF. The rearrangement uses TRBV6-1 and TRBJ1-6, with 7 positions matching TRBD1. The V segment lost 7 bases and the J segment 5 bases; nucleotides outside the gene matches: 8. In germline, CDR1 is MNHNS, CDR2 SASEGT. This CDR3 is 15 amino acids long.